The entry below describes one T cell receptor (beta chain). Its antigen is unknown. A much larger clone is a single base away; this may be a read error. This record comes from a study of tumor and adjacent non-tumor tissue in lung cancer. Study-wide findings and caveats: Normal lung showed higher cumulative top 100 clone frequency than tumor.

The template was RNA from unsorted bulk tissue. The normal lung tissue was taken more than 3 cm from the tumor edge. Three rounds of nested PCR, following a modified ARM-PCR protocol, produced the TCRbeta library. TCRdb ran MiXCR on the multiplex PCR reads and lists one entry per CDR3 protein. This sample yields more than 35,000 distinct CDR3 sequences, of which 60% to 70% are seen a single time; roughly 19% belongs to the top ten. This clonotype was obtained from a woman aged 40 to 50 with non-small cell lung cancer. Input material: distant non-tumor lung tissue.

CDR3 amino acids: CTSSLRYQPQHF. The CDR3 nucleotides read TGTACCAGCAGCTTAAGGTATCAGCCCCAGCATTTT. This chain uses TRBV5-8 with TRBJ1-5; no clear D gene. The CDR3 extends over 12 amino acids. The germline CDR1 and CDR2 sequences are SGHTS and YDEGEE.